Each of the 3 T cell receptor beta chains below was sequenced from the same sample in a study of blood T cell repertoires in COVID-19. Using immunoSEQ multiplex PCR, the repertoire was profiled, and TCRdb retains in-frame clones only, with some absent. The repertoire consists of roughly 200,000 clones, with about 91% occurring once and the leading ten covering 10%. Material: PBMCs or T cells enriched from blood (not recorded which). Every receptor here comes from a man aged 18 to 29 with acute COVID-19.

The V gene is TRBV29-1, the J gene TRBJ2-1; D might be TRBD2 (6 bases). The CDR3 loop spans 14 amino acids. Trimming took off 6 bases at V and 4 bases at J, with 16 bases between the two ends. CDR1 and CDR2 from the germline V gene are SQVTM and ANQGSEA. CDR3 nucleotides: TGCAGCGTGATTCGGGACTTCCGATACAATGAGCAGTTCTTC. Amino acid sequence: CSVIRDFRYNEQFF.

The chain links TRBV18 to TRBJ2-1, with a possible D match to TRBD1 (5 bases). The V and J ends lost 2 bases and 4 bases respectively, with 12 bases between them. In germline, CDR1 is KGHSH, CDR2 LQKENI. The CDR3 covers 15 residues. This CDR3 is CASSPFEGEYNEQFF. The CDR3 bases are TGTGCCAGCTCACCATTCGAAGGGGAATACAATGAGCAGTTCTTC. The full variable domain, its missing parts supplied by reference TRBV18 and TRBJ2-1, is NAGVMQNPRHLVRRRGQEARLRCSPMKGHSHVYWYRQLPEEGLKFMVYLQKENIIDESGMPKERFSAEFPKEGPSILRIQQVVRGDSAAYFCASSPFEGEYNEQFFGPGTRLTVL.

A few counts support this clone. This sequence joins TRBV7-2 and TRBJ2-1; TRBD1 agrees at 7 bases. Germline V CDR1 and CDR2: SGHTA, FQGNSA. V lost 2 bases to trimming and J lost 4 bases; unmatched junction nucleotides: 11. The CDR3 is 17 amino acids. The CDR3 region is CASSLHHRTGQYNEQFF. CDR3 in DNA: TGTGCCAGCAGCTTACATCACAGGACAGGTCAATACAATGAGCAGTTCTTC.